The present entry profiles one TCR beta chain with its context. The CDR3 spans 13 residues. Germline V gene lookup returns CDR1 MGHDK and CDR2 SYGVNS. V was clipped by 7 bases and J by 2 bases, with 9 bases between them. This entry belongs to a study of blood T cell repertoires in COVID-19. Assay: immunoSEQ multiplex PCR; the TCRdb copy retains only in-frame clones and omits some. The profile shows some 400,000 clones, 80% to 95% of them singletons. The V gene is TRBV25-1, the J gene TRBJ1-3; a possible D gene is TRBD1 (5 bases). The source material was PBMCs or T cells enriched from blood (not recorded which). This clonotype was obtained from a woman between 40 and 50 years old who had been exposed to COVID-19. The CDR3: CASMDMAGNTIYF. CDR3 DNA sequence: TGTGCCAGCATGGACATGGCTGGAAACACCATATATTTT.